This T cell receptor beta chain was documented in a study of T cells in Graves' hyperthyroidism and ophthalmopathy. Study conclusions and caveats: Most expanded thyroid clonotypes above 0.001 recurred in blood.

Regions amplified from RNA transcripts were the TCR beta CDR3 regions. In the first-round RT-PCR of the TCR CDR3, the HTBI primer set was used. Via MiXCR, TCRdb re-called the multiplex PCR reads, giving one row per CDR3 protein. The table includes about 640,000 distinct CDR3 sequences, around 21% detected once. As for this clonotype: Its specificity is not known.

This receptor was taken from a man younger than 45 with Graves' ophthalmopathy. Source material: blood.

The CDR3 protein is CAWSDGGRAHADTQYF. CDR3 bases: TGTGCCTGGAGTGATGGCGGGAGGGCCCATGCAGATACGCAGTATTTT. V and J are TRBV30 and TRBJ2-3, with 9 bases identical to TRBD2. The CDR3 length is 16 residues. Germline CDR1 GTSNPN, CDR2 SVGIG (reference sequence). Germline trimming cut 1 base from V and 4 bases from J; bases unmatched to any gene: 9.